One sample yielded the 24 T cell receptor beta chains listed below, sequenced in a study of PD-L1 blockade in urothelial cancer. Some clones are missing from TCRdb's copy, which holds only in-frame ones; the method was immunoSEQ multiplex PCR. The sample yields around 130,000 clones, approximately 84% seen once. Time point specified: pretreatment peripheral blood. Sequences were derived from PBMCs, sampled around atezolizumab (anti-PD-L1) treatment. The receptors stem from a man between 45 and 60 years old with urothelial cancer.

V usage is TRBV5-6 and J usage is TRBJ2-1; maybe TRBD2 (6 bases). The V gene lost 4 bases and the J gene lost 4 bases, with 18 bases spanning the gap. CDR1 is SGHDT, CDR2 YYEEEE, per germline. The CDR3 has 16 amino acids. The CDR3 reads CASSQRVVAGYNEQFF. CDR3 nucleotide sequence: TGTGCCAGCAGCCAAAGGGTCGTGGCGGGATACAATGAGCAGTTCTTC.

This clone has only one observation. As DNA, the CDR3 is TGCGCCAGCAGCCCGGACTGGGGCACCGGGGAGCTGTTTTTT. Translated: CASSPDWGTGELFF. This chain joins TRBV5-1 and TRBJ2-2, with D possibly matching TRBD2 (5 bases). Germline V gene lookup returns CDR1 SGHRS and CDR2 YFSETQ. V shed 4 bases and J shed 4 bases, with 11 bases lying between them. The CDR3 contains 14 residues.

This sequence joins TRBV27 and TRBJ2-1; D might be TRBD1 (5 bases). Germline loops: CDR1 MNHEY, CDR2 SMNVEV (reference sequence). The V and J ends lost 2 bases and 3 bases respectively, with 17 bases between them. The CDR3 sequence is 17 residues long. DNA of the CDR3: TGTGCCAGCAGTTTAGAAGGAGTAGGGGATTTCTACAATGAGCAGTTCTTC. This translates into CASSLEGVGDFYNEQFF.

This chain connects TRBV19 to TRBJ1-2; D is ambiguous. This CDR3 has 15 amino acids. Between the trimmed V and J ends, which lost 3 bases and 0 bases, there was a span of 11 bases. CDR1 and CDR2 from the germline V gene are LNHDA and SQIVND (reference sequence). CDR3 protein: CASSIGSTANYGYTF. The CDR3 nucleotides read TGTGCCAGTAGTATTGGTAGTACCGCTAACTATGGCTACACCTTC. Full variable domain (outside the CDR3, taken from reference TRBV19 and TRBJ1-2): DGGITQSPKYLFRKEGQNVTLSCEQNLNHDAMYWYRQDPGQGLRLIYYSQIVNDFQKGDIAEGYSVSREKKESFPLTVTSAQKNPTAFYLCASSIGSTANYGYTFGSGTRLTVV.

The CDR3, as DNA: TGCGCCAGCAGCATTGACAGGCGAGAGACCCAGTACTTC. Protein: CASSIDRRETQYF. The rearrangement joins TRBV5-1 to TRBJ2-5; the D gene is possibly TRBD1 (6 bases). Germline CDR1 and CDR2: SGHRS and YFSETQ. This CDR3 region has 13 residues. V lost 4 bases and J lost 4, with 11 bases in between.

A single count supports this clone. This rearrangement joins TRBV13 to TRBJ1-2; unclear D gene. CDR3 length: 13 residues. The germline V gene encodes CDR1 PRHDT and CDR2 FYEKMQ (reference sequence). Trimming stripped 4 bases from V and 6 bases from J, with 12 bases between. The CDR3 DNA is TGTGCCAGCAGCTCGAGGGATGCTAATGGCTACACCTTC. This gives the protein CASSSRDANGYTF. The variable domain in full, completed from reference TRBV13 and TRBJ1-2, reads AAGVIQSPRHLIKEKRETATLKCYPIPRHDTVYWYQQGPGQDPQFLISFYEKMQSDKGSIPDRFSAQQFSDYHSELNMSSLELGDSALYFCASSSRDANGYTFGSGTRLTVV.

The J gene is TRBJ2-3, the V gene TRBV7-2; 15 bases align to TRBD2. Germline CDR1 reads SGHTA; CDR2 reads FQGNSA. The CDR3 has 19 residues. Unmatched junction bases numbered 8, after V lost 4 bases and J lost 0 bases. The CDR3 sequence is CASSSKRTSGGGSTDTQYF. The CDR3 coding sequence is TGTGCCAGCAGCTCAAAGAGGACTAGCGGGGGGGGAAGCACAGATACGCAGTATTTT. The entire variable domain, with the rest obtained from reference TRBV7-2 and TRBJ2-3, is as follows: GAGVSQSPSNKVTEKGKDVELRCDPISGHTALYWYRQSLGQGLEFLIYFQGNSAPDKSGLPSDRFSAERTGGSVSTLTIQRTQQEDSAVYLCASSSKRTSGGGSTDTQYFGPGTRLTVL.

The J gene is TRBJ2-1, the V gene TRBV7-6; tentatively, D is TRBD2 (5 bases). V was cut by 2 bases and J by 8 bases, with 10 bases left in between. Germline V gene data show CDR1 as SGHVS and CDR2 as FNYEAQ. There are 13 residues in the CDR3. The CDR3 sequence: CASSLPGIHEQFF. CDR3 sequence (DNA): TGTGCCAGCAGCTTACCGGGGATCCATGAGCAGTTCTTC.

This chain joins TRBV2 and TRBJ1-1, with 8 bases aligning to TRBD1. Germline assignment: CDR1 SNHLY and CDR2 FYNNEI. The CDR3 runs 16 residues. Unmatched junction bases numbered 12, after V lost 3 bases and J lost 6 bases. The CDR3, as DNA: TGTGCCAGCAGTGAGGTTAAAAGGACAGGGAGGCCTGAAGCTTTCTTT. This sequence encodes CASSEVKRTGRPEAFF.

The rearrangement links TRBV11-3 to TRBJ1-1; 11 nucleotides align to TRBD1. The CDR3 loop spans 17 amino acids. V lost 1 base to trimming and J lost 6 bases; unmatched junction nucleotides: 10. Looked up from germline, CDR1 is SGHNT and CDR2 is YENEEA. CDR3 region: CASSLVAGQGGRPEAFF. The CDR3 DNA sequence: TGTGCCAGCAGCTTAGTAGCGGGACAGGGGGGGAGACCTGAAGCTTTCTTT.

The rearrangement uses TRBV14 and TRBJ1-3; no clear D gene. The CDR3 runs to 13 residues. Germline values: CDR1 SGHDN, CDR2 FVKESK. V lost 2 bases to trimming and J lost 4 bases, with 6 bases between them. The CDR3 here is CASSQNLGNTIYF. The CDR3 DNA is TGTGCCAGCAGCCAAAATCTAGGAAACACCATATATTTT.

This clone was counted a single time. The gene calls are TRBV2 and TRBJ2-5, with D perhaps matching TRBD1 (5 bases). V shed 4 bases and J shed 5 bases, with 17 bases lying between them. The CDR3 runs to 15 residues. Germline CDR1 reads SNHLY; CDR2 reads FYNNEI. As DNA, the CDR3 is TGTGCCAGCAGTGGCGGCAGGGCACCACGCGAGACCCAGTACTTC. Translation: CASSGGRAPRETQYF.

The rearrangement joins TRBV7-3 to TRBJ2-1; a possible D gene is TRBD2 (5 bases). In germline, CDR1 is SGHTA, CDR2 FQGTGA. The V gene lost 0 bases and the J gene lost 4 bases, with 10 bases spanning the gap. This CDR3 is 15 amino acids long. The CDR3 DNA reads as TGTGCCAGCAGCTTAACCCCGGGAAAGTACAATGAGCAGTTCTTC. Translation: CASSLTPGKYNEQFF.

The genes are TRBV29-1 and TRBJ2-1, with TRBD2 identical over 7 bases. V lost 7 bases to trimming and J lost 4 bases; unmatched junction nucleotides: 7. Germline values: CDR1 SQVTM, CDR2 ANQGSEA. CDR3 length equals 13 residues. Written as DNA, the CDR3 is TGCAGCGCAAGGCTAGCGGATTACAATGAGCAGTTCTTC. It is translated as CSARLADYNEQFF.

The rearrangement links TRBV5-1 to TRBJ2-4; D not certain. In germline, CDR1 is SGHRS, CDR2 YFSETQ. The CDR3 extends over 12 amino acids. V lost 4 bases, J lost 9 bases, and 11 bases lay in between. CDR3 coding DNA: TGCGCCAGCAGCCCCGCAGGCCTCATTCAGTACTTC. Its protein product is CASSPAGLIQYF.

This rearrangement joins TRBV19 to TRBJ1-3; 7 nucleotides align to TRBD1. V was clipped by 6 bases and J by 0 bases; unmatched bases: 8. The CDR3 contains 16 residues. In germline, CDR1 is LNHDA, CDR2 SQIVND (reference sequence). CDR3 nucleotides: TGTGCCAGTAGGAAAACAGGGGAAAGCTCTGGAAACACCATATATTTT. Translated: CASRKTGESSGNTIYF.

The CDR3 bases are TGTGCCAGCAGCCTTACCACGGGGGAGCAGTACTTC. It is translated as CASSLTTGEQYF. The V and J genes are TRBV7-6 and TRBJ2-5, with D possibly TRBD2 on 6 matching bases. Germline V gene lookup returns CDR1 SGHVS and CDR2 FNYEAQ. V lost 5 bases, J lost 11 bases, and 15 bases lay in between. The CDR3 runs to 12 residues.

This clone was found once. The chain is built from TRBV28 and TRBJ1-1, with D hard to call. V lost 6 bases to trimming and J lost 0 bases, with 11 bases between them. Germline assignment: CDR1 MDHEN and CDR2 SYDVKM. This CDR3 is 14 amino acids long. The CDR3 protein is CASRWEGLNTEAFF. The DNA for the CDR3 is TGTGCCAGCAGGTGGGAGGGCCTGAACACTGAAGCTTTCTTT.

V usage is TRBV7-9 and J usage is TRBJ2-7; 7 bases line up with TRBD1. CDR3 length: 13 residues. The ends lost 1 base at V and 5 bases at J; junction bases unmatched: 2. Germline V gene data show CDR1 as SEHNR and CDR2 as FQNEAQ (reference sequence). CDR3 sequence: CASSLGDRDEQYF. In nucleotides, the CDR3 is TGTGCCAGCAGCTTAGGGGACAGAGACGAGCAGTACTTC.

The chain joins TRBV28 to TRBJ2-4; 8 nucleotides match TRBD2. V lost 5 bases and J lost 1; bases outside the gene matches: 13. The length of the CDR3 is 18 residues. The germline CDR1 and CDR2 sequences are MDHEN and SYDVKM. CDR3 protein: CASSTPGLGRGAKNIQYF. The CDR3 coding sequence is TGTGCCAGCAGTACCCCGGGACTAGGGAGGGGGGCCAAAAACATTCAGTACTTC.

The CDR3 sequence: CASRQESSGNTIYF. The CDR3 coding sequence is TGCGCCAGCAGACAGGAAAGTTCTGGAAACACCATATATTTT. The chain joins TRBV5-1 to TRBJ1-3, with D maybe TRBD1 (5 bases). Trimming took off 5 bases at V and 1 base at J, with 10 bases between the two ends. CDR1 and CDR2 from the germline V gene are SGHRS and YFSETQ. This CDR3 has 14 residues. The variable domain in full, with the rest retrieved from reference TRBV5-1 and TRBJ1-3, is KAGVTQTPRYLIKTRGQQVTLSCSPISGHRSVSWYQQTPGQGLQFLFEYFSETQRNKGNFPGRFSGRQFSNSRSEMNVSTLELGDSALYLCASRQESSGNTIYFGEGSWLTVV.

V usage is TRBV7-8 and J usage is TRBJ2-7, with 14 bases lining up with TRBD2. The junction had 5 bases not matched to a gene; V was cut back by 2 bases and J by 5 bases. Germline V gives CDR1 SGHVS, CDR2 FQNEAQ. This CDR3 has 16 amino acids. CDR3 bases: TGTGCCAGCAGCTTATATGGGACTAGCGGGAGAAACGAGCAGTACTTC. Amino acids: CASSLYGTSGRNEQYF.

The V and J genes are TRBV2 and TRBJ2-3, with 7 bases aligning to TRBD1. Losses at the gene ends were 7 bases for V and 6 bases for J; bases not matched to a gene: 7. The V gene's germline CDR1 is SNHLY and CDR2 FYNNEI. There are 13 residues in the CDR3. The CDR3 spells CASNQGQADTQYF. The CDR3 DNA reads as TGTGCCAGCAACCAAGGACAGGCCGATACGCAGTATTTT.

The chain has TRBV11-2 and TRBJ1-4; D remains unclear. In germline, CDR1 is SGHAT, CDR2 FQNNGV. Trimming cost V 5 bases and J 12 bases, with 22 bases left between them. The length of the CDR3 is 15 residues. CDR3: CASSRPAALGQELFF. DNA of the CDR3: TGTGCCAGCAGCCGGCCGGCAGCTTTGGGTCAGGAACTGTTTTTT.